This T cell receptor beta chain was captured in a study of shared clonotypes between healthy human individuals. Overall study context: The donors, a couple of women and a few men, were aged 18 to 49.

The CDR3 spans 13 residues. Germline lookup yields CDR1 LNHDA and CDR2 SQIVND (reference sequence). The ends were cut back, 10 bases at V and 5 bases at J, with 15 bases in the middle. Unsorted PBMC replicate PCRs used 300 ng DNA, approximately 29,000 T cell genomes. Using immunoSEQ multiplex PCR, the repertoire was profiled, and TCRdb retains in-frame clones only, with some absent. The table has 490,000 or so clones, 75% to 85% seen once. Sequencing was done on a sample of PBMCs. The TCR originated in a woman in her thirties or forties in good health. Some clones in this sample may be carry-over from other donors' samples. The V gene is TRBV19, the J gene TRBJ1-5, with D unclear. CDR3 sequence (DNA): TGTGCCACCGCGGAGGGTAGGGATCAGCCCCAGCATTTT. Amino acid sequence: CATAEGRDQPQHF.